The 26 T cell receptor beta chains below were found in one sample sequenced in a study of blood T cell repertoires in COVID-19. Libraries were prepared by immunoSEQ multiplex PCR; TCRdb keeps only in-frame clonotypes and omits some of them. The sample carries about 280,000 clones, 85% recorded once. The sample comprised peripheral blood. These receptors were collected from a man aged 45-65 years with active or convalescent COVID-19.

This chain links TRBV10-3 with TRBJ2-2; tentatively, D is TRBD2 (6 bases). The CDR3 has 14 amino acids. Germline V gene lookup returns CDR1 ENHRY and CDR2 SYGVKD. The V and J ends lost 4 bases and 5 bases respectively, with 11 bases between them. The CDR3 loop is CAISVGRRTGELFF. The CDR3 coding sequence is TGTGCCATCAGTGTGGGGAGGAGGACCGGGGAGCTGTTTTTT.

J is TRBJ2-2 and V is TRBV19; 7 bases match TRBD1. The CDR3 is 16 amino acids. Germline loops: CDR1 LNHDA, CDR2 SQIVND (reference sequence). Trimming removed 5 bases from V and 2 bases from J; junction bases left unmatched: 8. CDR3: CASSYQTGVNTGELFF. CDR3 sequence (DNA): TGTGCCAGTAGTTACCAAACAGGGGTCAACACCGGGGAGCTGTTTTTT.

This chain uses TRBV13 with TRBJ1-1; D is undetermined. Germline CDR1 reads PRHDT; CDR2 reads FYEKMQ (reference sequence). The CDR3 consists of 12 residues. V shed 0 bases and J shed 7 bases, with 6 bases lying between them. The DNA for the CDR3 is TGTGCCAGCAGCTTAGGAAGGAGTGAAGCTTTCTTT. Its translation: CASSLGRSEAFF.

In DNA, the CDR3 is TGTGCCAGCAGCCAAGCCGGACAGGGGACCTCGACCCAGCATTTT. It codes for CASSQAGQGTSTQHF. The J gene is TRBJ1-5, the V gene TRBV3-1 (or the pseudogene TRBV3-2); 9 bases align to TRBD1. In germline, CDR1 is LGHDT, CDR2 YNNKEL (reference sequence). V trimming: 1 base; J trimming: 11 bases; junction bases outside the gene matches: 9. This CDR3 comprises 15 residues.

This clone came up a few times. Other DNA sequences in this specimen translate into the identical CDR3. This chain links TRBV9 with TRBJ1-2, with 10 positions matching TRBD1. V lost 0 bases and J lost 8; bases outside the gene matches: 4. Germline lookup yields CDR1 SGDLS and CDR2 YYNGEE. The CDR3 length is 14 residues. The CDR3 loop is CASSVGQGAGGYTF. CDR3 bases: TGTGCCAGCAGCGTAGGACAGGGGGCGGGCGGCTACACCTTC.

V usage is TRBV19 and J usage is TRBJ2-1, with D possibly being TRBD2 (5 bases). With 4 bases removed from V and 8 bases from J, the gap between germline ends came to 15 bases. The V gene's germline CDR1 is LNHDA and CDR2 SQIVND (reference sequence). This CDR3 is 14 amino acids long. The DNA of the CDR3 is TGTGCCAGTAGTAACGGGCCGAAGGAGGATGAGCAGTTCTTC. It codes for CASSNGPKEDEQFF. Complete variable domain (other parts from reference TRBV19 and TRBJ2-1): DGGITQSPKYLFRKEGQNVTLSCEQNLNHDAMYWYRQDPGQGLRLIYYSQIVNDFQKGDIAEGYSVSREKKESFPLTVTSAQKNPTAFYLCASSNGPKEDEQFFGPGTRLTVL.

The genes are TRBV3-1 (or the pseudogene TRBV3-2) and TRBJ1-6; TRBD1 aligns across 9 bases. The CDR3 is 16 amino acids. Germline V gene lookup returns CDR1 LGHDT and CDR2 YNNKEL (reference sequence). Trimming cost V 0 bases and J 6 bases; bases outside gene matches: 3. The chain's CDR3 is CASSQDSDRGNSPLHF. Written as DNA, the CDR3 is TGTGCCAGCAGCCAAGATTCGGACAGGGGTAATTCACCCCTCCACTTT.

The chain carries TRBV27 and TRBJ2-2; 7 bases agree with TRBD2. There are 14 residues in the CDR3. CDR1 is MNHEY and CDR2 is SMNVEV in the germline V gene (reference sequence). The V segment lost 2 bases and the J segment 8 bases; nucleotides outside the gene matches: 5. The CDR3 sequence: CASSLKDSGGELFF. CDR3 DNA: TGTGCCAGCAGTTTAAAGGATAGCGGGGGGGAGCTGTTTTTT.

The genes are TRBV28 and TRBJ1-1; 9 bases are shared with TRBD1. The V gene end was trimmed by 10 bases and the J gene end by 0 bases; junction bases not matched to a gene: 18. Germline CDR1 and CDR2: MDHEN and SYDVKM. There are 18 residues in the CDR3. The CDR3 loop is CATKGASTGGGLNTEAFF. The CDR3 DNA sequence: TGTGCCACCAAGGGGGCCTCGACAGGGGGAGGGCTGAACACTGAAGCTTTCTTT.

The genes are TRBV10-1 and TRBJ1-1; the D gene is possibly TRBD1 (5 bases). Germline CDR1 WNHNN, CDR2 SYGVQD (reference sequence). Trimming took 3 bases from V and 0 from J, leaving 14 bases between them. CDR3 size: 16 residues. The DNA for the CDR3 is TGCGCCAGCAGTGATATCCGGGGGTTTATGAACACTGAAGCTTTCTTT. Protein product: CASSDIRGFMNTEAFF.

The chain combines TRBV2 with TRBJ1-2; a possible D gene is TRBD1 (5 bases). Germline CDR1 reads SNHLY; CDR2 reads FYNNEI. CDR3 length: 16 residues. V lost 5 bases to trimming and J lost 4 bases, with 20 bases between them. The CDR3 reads CASSKDNLVPLYGYTF. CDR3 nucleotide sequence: TGTGCCAGCAGTAAGGACAATCTAGTCCCCCTCTATGGCTACACCTTC.

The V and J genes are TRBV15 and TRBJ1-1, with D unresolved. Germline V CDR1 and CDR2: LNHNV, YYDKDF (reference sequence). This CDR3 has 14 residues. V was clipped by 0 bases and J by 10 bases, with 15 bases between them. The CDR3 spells CATSRDQSGSVAFF. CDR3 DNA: TGTGCCACCAGCAGAGATCAGAGCGGGAGTGTAGCTTTCTTT.

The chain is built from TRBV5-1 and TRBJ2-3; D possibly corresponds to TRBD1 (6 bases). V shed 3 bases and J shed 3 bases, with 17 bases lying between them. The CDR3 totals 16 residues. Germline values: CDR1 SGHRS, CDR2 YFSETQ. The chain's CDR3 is CASSSSGELGTDTQYF. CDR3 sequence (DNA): TGCGCCAGCAGCTCATCAGGGGAGTTGGGGACAGATACGCAGTATTTT.

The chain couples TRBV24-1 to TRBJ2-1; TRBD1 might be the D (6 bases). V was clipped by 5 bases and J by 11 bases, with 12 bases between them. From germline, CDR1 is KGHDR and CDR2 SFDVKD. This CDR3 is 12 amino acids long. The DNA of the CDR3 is TGTGCCACCAGTGTCACGACAGGCAAGCAGTTCTTC. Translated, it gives CATSVTTGKQFF.

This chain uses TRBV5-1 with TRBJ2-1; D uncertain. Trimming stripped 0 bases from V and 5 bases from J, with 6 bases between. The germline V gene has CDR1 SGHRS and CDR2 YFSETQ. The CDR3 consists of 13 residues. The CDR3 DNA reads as TGCGCCAGCAGCTTGGTACCTAACAATGAGCAGTTCTTC. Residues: CASSLVPNNEQFF.

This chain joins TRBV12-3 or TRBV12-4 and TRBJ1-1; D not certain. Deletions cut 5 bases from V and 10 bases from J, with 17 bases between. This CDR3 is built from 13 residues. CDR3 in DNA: TGTGCCAGCAGTACCGCCCGGCCCAGCGGAGCTTTCTTT. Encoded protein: CASSTARPSGAFF.

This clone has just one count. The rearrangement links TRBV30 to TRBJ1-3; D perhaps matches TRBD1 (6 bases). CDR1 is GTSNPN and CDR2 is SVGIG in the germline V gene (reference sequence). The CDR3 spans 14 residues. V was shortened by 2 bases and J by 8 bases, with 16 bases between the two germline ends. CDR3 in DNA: TGTGCCTGGAGTAGCCCAGGGGCTGGCCACACCATATATTTT. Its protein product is CAWSSPGAGHTIYF.

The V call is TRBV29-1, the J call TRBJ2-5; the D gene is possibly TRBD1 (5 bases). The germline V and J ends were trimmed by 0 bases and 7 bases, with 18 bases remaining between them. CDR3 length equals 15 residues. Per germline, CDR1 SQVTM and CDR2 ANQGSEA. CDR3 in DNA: TGCAGCGTTGAAGAGGGCAGGGTGGGGCAACGGACCCAGTACTTC. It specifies CSVEEGRVGQRTQYF. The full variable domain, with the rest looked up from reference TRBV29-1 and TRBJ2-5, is SAVISQKPSRDICQRGTSLTIQCQVDSQVTMMFWYRQQPGQSLTLIATANQGSEATYESGFVIDKFPISRPNLTFSTLTVSNMSPEDSSIYLCSVEEGRVGQRTQYFGPGTRLLVL.

CDR3 amino acids: CASTGGGKEKLFF. For the CDR3, the DNA is TGTGCCAGCACCGGGGGAGGCAAAGAAAAACTGTTTTTT. The J gene is TRBJ1-4, the V gene TRBV27; D is possibly TRBD1 (5 bases). This CDR3 spans 13 amino acids. The germline V gene encodes CDR1 MNHEY and CDR2 SMNVEV (reference sequence). Trimming left V 7 bases short and J 8 bases short, with 14 bases between.

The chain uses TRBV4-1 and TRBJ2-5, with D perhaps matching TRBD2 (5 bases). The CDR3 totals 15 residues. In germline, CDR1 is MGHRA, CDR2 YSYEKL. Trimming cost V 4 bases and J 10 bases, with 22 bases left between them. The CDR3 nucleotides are TGCGCCAGCAGCCCTCTTTCGCCCGGGAATGGTATCCAGTACTTC. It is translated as CASSPLSPGNGIQYF.

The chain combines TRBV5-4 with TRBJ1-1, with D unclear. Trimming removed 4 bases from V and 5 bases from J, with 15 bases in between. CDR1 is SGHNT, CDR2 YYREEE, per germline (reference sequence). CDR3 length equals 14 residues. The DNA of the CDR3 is TGTGCCAGCAGCGGGGATCGGGGAGGTACTGAAGCTTTCTTT. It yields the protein CASSGDRGGTEAFF.

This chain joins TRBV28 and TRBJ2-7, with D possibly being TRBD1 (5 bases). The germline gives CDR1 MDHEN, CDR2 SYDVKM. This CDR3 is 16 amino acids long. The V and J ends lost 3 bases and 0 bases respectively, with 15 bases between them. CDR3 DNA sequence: TGTGCCAGCAGTTTTCAGGGTGGTATTGGCTCCTACGAGCAGTACTTC. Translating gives CASSFQGGIGSYEQYF.

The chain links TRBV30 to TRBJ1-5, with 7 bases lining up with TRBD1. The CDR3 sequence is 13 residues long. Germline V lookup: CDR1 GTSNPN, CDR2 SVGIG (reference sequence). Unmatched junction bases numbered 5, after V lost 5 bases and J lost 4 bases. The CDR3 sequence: CAWAGDRNQPQHF. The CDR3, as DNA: TGTGCCTGGGCCGGGGACAGAAATCAGCCCCAGCATTTT.

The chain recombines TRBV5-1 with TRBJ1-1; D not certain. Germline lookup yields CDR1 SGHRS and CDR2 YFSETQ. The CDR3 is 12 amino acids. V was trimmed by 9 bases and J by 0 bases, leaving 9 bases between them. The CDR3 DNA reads TGCGCCACCGCCGGAGTGAACACTGAAGCTTTCTTT. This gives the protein CATAGVNTEAFF.

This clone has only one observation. CDR3 loop: CASSSQTGKTEAFF. In nucleotides, the CDR3 is TGTGCCAGCAGCAGCCAAACAGGAAAGACTGAAGCTTTCTTT. The V and J genes are TRBV7-9 and TRBJ1-1, with D tentatively TRBD1 (5 bases). The CDR3 is 14 amino acids. Per germline, CDR1 SEHNR and CDR2 FQNEAQ (reference sequence). The V end lost 5 bases, the J end lost 5 bases, and 15 bases lay between the germline ends.

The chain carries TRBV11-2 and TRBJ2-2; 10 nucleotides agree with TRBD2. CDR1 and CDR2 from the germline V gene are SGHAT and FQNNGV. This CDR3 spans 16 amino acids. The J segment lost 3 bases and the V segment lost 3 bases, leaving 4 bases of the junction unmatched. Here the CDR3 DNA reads TGTGCCAGCAGCTTCTCTAGCGGGAGTTACACCGGGGAGCTGTTTTTT. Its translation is CASSFSSGSYTGELFF.